The entry below gives a single T cell receptor (beta chain) sequence along with its context. Its specific antigen is unknown. Nothing much larger sits one base from this clone, and base qualities are not available. V has 3 bases trimmed and J has 6 bases trimmed; junction bases matching no gene number 10. There are 15 amino acids in the CDR3, from cysteine to phenylalanine inclusive. Solely the CDR3 DNA is kept, with 45 bases framed from the first base. The germline V gene (reference sequence) sets CDR1 to SGHNT and CDR2 to YYREEE. Single viable CD3+CD4+CD8-CD45RO+ cells were sorted as memory CD4+ T cells on a FACSAria II. CMV serostatus was determined using a Roche Elecsys assay that detects serum IgG against CMV pp150, pp28, p38 and p52. After the samples were thawed, total CD4+ T cells were enriched through positive selection using CD4 magnetic microbeads. The samples came from a different study that was designed specifically to examine the CD4+ T cell memory repertoire. Peripheral blood mononuclear cells were isolated and cryopreserved following standard operating procedures; serum was stored at -80 °C. The staining relied on CD3-PerCP (BW264/56), CD4-APC (RPA-T4), CD45RO-PE (UCHT1) and CD8-Pacific Orange (3B5) antibodies, and Sytox blue was used to exclude non-viable cells.

The source of the sample is a study of memory CD4+ T cells and cytomegalovirus serostatus (dated by TCRdb to between 2018 and 2021). At the level of the whole study: A total of some 33 healthy Belgian adults, of whom 9 were CMV seropositive and 24 were CMV seronegative, were included in the cohort. To replicate a published TCR-based CMV serostatus classifier, the researchers sequenced the CD4+ memory TCRbeta repertoires of a Belgian cohort whose cytomegalovirus serostatus was known. Study-wide conclusions, independent of this receptor: Only CD4+CD45RO+ memory cells were sequenced, unlike the original study, which covered naive and memory CD4+ and CD8+ populations. Results were interpreted as suggesting that the CMV-associated TCR signature is largely present in the CD4+ memory repertoire. The original-framework classifier achieved a median bootstrapped AUC of approximately 0.95 with a 95% CI of 0.76-1.00 on the Belgian cohort. Of around 160 previously reported CMV-associated TCRbeta sequences, 60 to 85 appeared in the CD4+ memory repertoires, each in one to five individuals. CMV serostatus prediction reached a median bootstrapped AUC of about 0.94 with the original framework and just under 0.93 with a US-trained random forest.

The Quick-DNA Microprep Kit was used to extract genomic DNA from the sorted cells. Amplification of TCRbeta DNA was done with the immunoSEQ hsTCRbeta kit, following the protocol from the manufacturer. TCRbeta libraries were sequenced on an Illumina MiSeq instrument. As for the original processing: Once out-of-frame sequences had been removed, 2,204,828 distinct TCRbeta sequences were left, which works out to an average of roughly 70,000 per individual. Each individual was scored by the count of fewer than 200 previously reported CMV-associated TCRbeta sequences and the total productive distinct TCRbeta count. A beta-binomial model was reimplemented in Python, and scikit-learn random forests with default parameters were trained on data from the US cohort. Classifier performance on the Belgian cohort was reported as the median AUC with percentile confidence intervals calculated over 10,000 bootstrap iterations. TCRdb's version of the immuneACCESS table is confined to in-frame rearrangements and falls short of the full clone set. An unresolved V gene accounts for under half of the shortfall where checked; the remainder is of unknown origin. V and J calls and clone size are those listed in that table; D and trimming were worked out from the DNA. This sample lists 45,000 to 55,000 clones; around 82% were detected once. Around 0.67% of the sample goes to the ten largest clones.

The chain couples TRBV5-4 to TRBJ2-7; 9 bases in the junction line up with TRBD2. Sequencing input: memory CD4+ T cells from blood. The receptor comes from an adult in good health and CMV-seronegative. The nucleotide sequence reads as follows: TGTGCCAGCAGCTCATTAGCGGGAGTTTCGGGCGAGCAGTACTTC. Protein translation: CASSSLAGVSGEQYF.